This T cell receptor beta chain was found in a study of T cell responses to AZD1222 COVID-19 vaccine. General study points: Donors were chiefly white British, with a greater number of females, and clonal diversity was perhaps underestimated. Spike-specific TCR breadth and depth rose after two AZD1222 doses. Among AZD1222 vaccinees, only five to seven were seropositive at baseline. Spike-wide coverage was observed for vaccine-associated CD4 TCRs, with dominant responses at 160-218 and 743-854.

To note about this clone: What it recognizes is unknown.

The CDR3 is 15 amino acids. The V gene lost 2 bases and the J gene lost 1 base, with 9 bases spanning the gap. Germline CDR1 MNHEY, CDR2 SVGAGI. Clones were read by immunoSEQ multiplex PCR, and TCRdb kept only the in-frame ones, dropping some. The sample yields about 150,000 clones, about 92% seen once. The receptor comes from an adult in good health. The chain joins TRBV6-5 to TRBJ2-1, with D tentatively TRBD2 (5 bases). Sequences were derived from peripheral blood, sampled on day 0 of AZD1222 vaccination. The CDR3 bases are TGTGCCAGCAGTTACGGCGGGTTATCCTACAATGAGCAGTTCTTC. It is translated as CASSYGGLSYNEQFF.